This record covers a single T cell receptor beta chain. Antigen: not known. Assay: immunoSEQ multiplex PCR; the TCRdb copy retains only in-frame clones and omits some. The table includes about 50,000 clones, more than 75% detected once. The data belong to a study of OX40 agonist ivuxolimab in advanced cancers. Study information: Cancers in dose escalation were hepatocellular, melanoma, renal cell and head and neck.

Overall study findings and caveats: Near-lowest levels of clonal expansion characterized partial responders at 0.1-3.0 mg/kg. Some patients who did not respond also had low normalized T-cell clonal expansion.

This clonotype was obtained from an adult with an advanced solid tumor such as melanoma, head and neck, liver or kidney cancer. The specimen was CD4+ or CD8+ T cells sorted from blood, collected in a trial of the OX40 agonist ivuxolimab.

The CDR3 region has the DNA TGTGCCAGCAGCTCCGCGGGGGGCGGGAACTATGGCTACACCTTC. Its translation is CASSSAGGGNYGYTF. V and J are TRBV6-5 and TRBJ1-2; TRBD1 is a possible D gene (6 bases). CDR1 is MNHEY and CDR2 is SVGAGI in the germline V gene. Deletions cut 6 bases from V and 2 bases from J, with 16 bases between. The CDR3 contains 15 residues.